Described below is a single T cell receptor (beta chain) sequence and its context. Antigen: not known. The method was immunoSEQ multiplex PCR; TCRdb's version includes in-frame clones alone and lacks a portion of them. The sample carries 300,000 to 350,000 clones, 80% recorded once. Germline values: CDR1 SGHVS, CDR2 FQNEAQ. The germline V and J ends were trimmed by 2 bases and 0 bases, with 10 bases remaining between them. The CDR3 totals 16 residues. The data stem from a study of cytotoxic CD8 clonotypes in ibrutinib-treated CLL. Study information: After a median of about 62 months, about 15 patients stayed remitted and some twelve progressed; responses had been partial in about 24 and complete in 2. Among the samples, the mean was roughly 260,000 productive templates and about 94,000 productive rearrangements.

Study-level points and caveats: The study found baseline clonality above age-matched healthy donors, tracking circulating CD8+ T-cell counts.

The clonotype comes from a human donor with chronic lymphocytic leukemia. J is TRBJ1-4 and V is TRBV7-8; weak D call: TRBD1 (6 bases). Here the sequenced sample was PBMCs, taken before ibrutinib treatment. The CDR3 DNA follows: TGTGCCAGCAGCTTACAGGACAGTGCAACTAATGAAAAACTGTTTTTT. It is translated as CASSLQDSATNEKLFF. The full variable domain, in which reference TRBV7-8 and TRBJ1-4 provide the parts outside the CDR3, is GAGVSQSPRYKVAKRGQDVALRCDPISGHVSLFWYQQALGQGPEFLTYFQNEAQLDKSGLPSDRFFAERPEGSVSTLKIQRTQQEDSAVYLCASSLQDSATNEKLFFGSGTQLSVL.